Sequencing of this T cell receptor (beta chain) was carried out in a study of cytomegalovirus exposure and HLA in healthy donors. Overall study context: The study placed approximately 80% of its 398 genotyped donors in the Caucasian-associated ancestry cluster. Study-level results: TCR beta V- and J-gene trimming was later associated with a missense DCLRE1C variant. Most TCR beta V segments were productive about 90% or about 30% of the time in an earlier analysis.

Turning to this clone: Antigen: not known.

The PCR contained 60 Vbeta and 13 Jbeta primers. This table comes from immunoSEQ multiplex PCR, and its TCRdb copy is limited to in-frame clones, with some not included. Found here are 150,000 to 200,000 clones, around 86% of them singletons; the top ten hold 1.5% to 2%. CDR1 and CDR2 (germline): SGHVS, FQNEAQ. V dropped 3 bases and J dropped 2; count of bases not matched to a gene: 6. This CDR3 region has 16 residues. This chain joins TRBV7-8 and TRBJ1-5; 8 bases are shared with TRBD1. The sequence derives from a woman under 30 in good health and CMV-seronegative. What was sequenced was PBMCs. DNA for the CDR3: TGTGCCAGCAGCTTTGAAGACAGGGGCCGCAATCAGCCCCAGCATTTT. It translates to CASSFEDRGRNQPQHF.